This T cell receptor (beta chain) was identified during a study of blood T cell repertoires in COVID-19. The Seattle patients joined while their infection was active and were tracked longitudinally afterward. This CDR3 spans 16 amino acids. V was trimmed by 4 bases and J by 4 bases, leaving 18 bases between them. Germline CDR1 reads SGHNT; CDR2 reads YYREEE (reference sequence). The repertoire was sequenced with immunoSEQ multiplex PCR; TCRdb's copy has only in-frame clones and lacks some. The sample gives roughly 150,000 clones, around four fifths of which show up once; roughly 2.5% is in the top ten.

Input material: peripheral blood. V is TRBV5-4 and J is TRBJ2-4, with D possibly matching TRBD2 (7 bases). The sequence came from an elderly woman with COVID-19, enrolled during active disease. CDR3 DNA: TGTGCCAGCAGCGGAACTGGGGGGGGCGGTAAAAACATTCAGTACTTC. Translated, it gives CASSGTGGGGKNIQYF.